A selection of T cell receptor beta chains follows, all from one sample in a study of identical twins. TCRdb independently ran MiXCR on the 5' RACE reads; one entry per CDR3 protein. The profile shows about 100,000 distinct CDR3 sequences, about 5.6% of them singletons. Sequencing was done on a sample of memory T cells sorted from blood. The receptors here all came from a woman aged 45 to 65 in good health. CDR3s include the opening cysteine and the closing phenylalanine or tryptophan. Fields, in order: D gene, V gene, J gene, clone size, CDR3 protein, CDR3 DNA. A D gene is named only where the DNA matches it firmly. Part of the rows lack a size; the others show once, few, many or a class for expanded clones.

D gene: .
V gene: TRBV6-1
J gene: TRBJ2-3
clone size: .
CDR3 protein: CASSERTGSTDTQYF
CDR3 DNA: TGTGCCAGCAGTGAAAGGACGGGAAGCACAGATACGCAGTATTTT

D gene: TRBD2
V gene: TRBV13
J gene: TRBJ2-1
clone size: few
CDR3 protein: CASSLRGTSGRGYNEQFF
CDR3 DNA: TGTGCCAGCAGCTTACGAGGGACTAGCGGGAGGGGTTACAATGAGCAGTTCTTC

D gene: .
V gene: TRBV7-9
J gene: TRBJ1-2
clone size: .
CDR3 protein: CASSLEGGVFGYTF
CDR3 DNA: TGTGCCAGCAGCTTAGAAGGAGGGGTCTTTGGCTACACCTTC

D gene: .
V gene: TRBV29-1
J gene: TRBJ1-2
clone size: many
CDR3 protein: CSVEVRGRHGYTF
CDR3 DNA: TGCAGCGTTGAAGTGAGGGGGAGGCATGGCTACACCTTC

D gene: .
V gene: TRBV7-9
J gene: TRBJ2-5
clone size: many
CDR3 protein: CASSLGRFGETQYF
CDR3 DNA: TGTGCCAGCAGCTTAGGACGGTTCGGGGAGACCCAGTACTTC

D gene: .
V gene: TRBV10-2
J gene: TRBJ2-7
clone size: few
CDR3 protein: CASSESKVVAGEQYF
CDR3 DNA: TGCGCCAGCAGTGAGTCGAAGGTCGTGGCTGGCGAGCAGTACTTC

D gene: .
V gene: TRBV5-5
J gene: TRBJ1-3
clone size: many
CDR3 protein: CASSLTGAGNTIYF
CDR3 DNA: TGTGCCAGCAGCTTAACGGGGGCTGGAAACACCATATATTTT

D gene: .
V gene: TRBV29-1
J gene: TRBJ2-1
clone size: many
CDR3 protein: CSVGEGRPYNEQFF
CDR3 DNA: TGCAGCGTGGGCGAAGGCCGCCCCTACAATGAGCAGTTCTTC

D gene: .
V gene: TRBV7-9
J gene: TRBJ1-1
clone size: many
CDR3 protein: CASTPANTEAFF
CDR3 DNA: TGTGCCAGCACCCCCGCTAACACTGAAGCTTTCTTT

D gene: TRBD2
V gene: TRBV11-3
J gene: TRBJ2-1
clone size: few
CDR3 protein: CASSFRTSGASNEQFF
CDR3 DNA: TGTGCCAGCAGCTTCCGGACTAGCGGGGCCTCAAATGAGCAGTTCTTC

D gene: TRBD1
V gene: TRBV4-1
J gene: TRBJ2-7
clone size: .
CDR3 protein: CASSQPSRGLSYEQYF
CDR3 DNA: TGCGCCAGCAGCCAACCGTCCAGGGGGCTGTCCTACGAGCAGTACTTC

D gene: .
V gene: TRBV6-1
J gene: TRBJ2-3
clone size: .
CDR3 protein: CASSFRDSSSTDTQYF
CDR3 DNA: TGTGCCAGCAGCTTTAGGGACTCTTCTAGCACAGATACGCAGTATTTT

D gene: TRBD1
V gene: TRBV12-3/TRBV12-4
J gene: TRBJ2-5
clone size: many
CDR3 protein: CASSTIGFGGRGRRETQYF
CDR3 DNA: TGTGCCAGCAGTACTATAGGGTTCGGAGGAAGGGGGCGTCGAGAGACCCAGTACTTC

D gene: .
V gene: TRBV6-5
J gene: TRBJ2-7
clone size: many
CDR3 protein: CASSYSPAKNEQYF
CDR3 DNA: TGTGCCAGCAGTTACTCCCCAGCGAAAAACGAGCAGTACTTC

D gene: .
V gene: TRBV11-2
J gene: TRBJ1-2
clone size: few
CDR3 protein: CASSAGPRAYGYTF
CDR3 DNA: TGTGCCAGCAGCGCCGGGCCACGGGCCTATGGCTACACCTTC

D gene: .
V gene: TRBV20-1
J gene: TRBJ2-4
clone size: many
CDR3 protein: CSARGGGMSDIQYF
CDR3 DNA: TGCAGTGCTAGAGGTGGGGGGATGAGCGACATTCAGTACTTC

D gene: .
V gene: TRBV19
J gene: TRBJ2-1
clone size: .
CDR3 protein: CASSMVGRNEQFF
CDR3 DNA: TGTGCCAGTAGTATGGTGGGTAGAAATGAGCAGTTCTTC

D gene: .
V gene: TRBV5-1
J gene: TRBJ1-1
clone size: .
CDR3 protein: CASSLGSGGLYNEAFF
CDR3 DNA: TGCGCCAGCAGCTTGGGGTCAGGTGGCTTGTACAATGAAGCTTTCTTT

D gene: .
V gene: TRBV20-1
J gene: TRBJ1-2
clone size: many
CDR3 protein: CSARDLEGGYGYTF
CDR3 DNA: TGCAGTGCTAGAGATCTGGAGGGGGGCTATGGCTACACCTTC

D gene: TRBD2
V gene: TRBV14
J gene: TRBJ2-1
clone size: many
CDR3 protein: CASSHLAGGSYNEQFF
CDR3 DNA: TGTGCCAGCAGCCACCTAGCGGGAGGCTCTTACAATGAGCAGTTCTTC

D gene: .
V gene: TRBV5-1
J gene: TRBJ1-1
clone size: .
CDR3 protein: CASSLPTDYNTEAFF
CDR3 DNA: TGCGCCAGCAGCCTACCGACAGATTACAACACTGAAGCTTTCTTT

D gene: .
V gene: TRBV6-5
J gene: TRBJ2-6
clone size: many
CDR3 protein: CASSYDSGAGANVLTF
CDR3 DNA: TGTGCCAGCAGTTACGATTCGGGGGCTGGGGCCAACGTCCTGACTTTC

D gene: .
V gene: TRBV6-2/TRBV6-3
J gene: TRBJ2-2
clone size: few
CDR3 protein: CASRRGQLLAGELFF
CDR3 DNA: TGTGCCAGCAGACGAGGACAGCTTTTGGCCGGGGAGCTGTTTTTT

D gene: .
V gene: TRBV5-4
J gene: TRBJ2-2
clone size: .
CDR3 protein: CASSPGGQGKNTGELFF
CDR3 DNA: TGTGCCAGCAGCCCTGGCGGGCAGGGGAAAAACACCGGGGAGCTGTTTTTT

D gene: .
V gene: TRBV7-6
J gene: TRBJ2-1
clone size: many
CDR3 protein: CASSLTESSYNEQFF
CDR3 DNA: TGTGCCAGCAGCCTCACAGAAAGCTCCTACAATGAGCAGTTCTTC

D gene: .
V gene: TRBV29-1
J gene: TRBJ1-5
clone size: many
CDR3 protein: CSVGAVNQPQHF
CDR3 DNA: TGCAGCGTTGGGGCAGTAAATCAGCCCCAGCATTTT

D gene: TRBD1
V gene: TRBV12-3/TRBV12-4
J gene: TRBJ2-5
clone size: many
CDR3 protein: CASSPTGVVQETQYF
CDR3 DNA: TGTGCCAGCAGTCCAACAGGGGTGGTTCAAGAGACCCAGTACTTC

D gene: .
V gene: TRBV5-1
J gene: TRBJ2-1
clone size: many
CDR3 protein: CASSLEPLGGEQFF
CDR3 DNA: TGCGCCAGCAGCTTGGAACCCCTAGGCGGTGAGCAGTTCTTC

D gene: .
V gene: TRBV6-2/TRBV6-3
J gene: TRBJ2-7
clone size: many
CDR3 protein: CASSGQGYEQYF
CDR3 DNA: TGTGCCAGCAGTGGCCAGGGCTACGAGCAGTACTTC

D gene: TRBD1
V gene: TRBV2
J gene: TRBJ1-5
clone size: many
CDR3 protein: CASSAAGQGSQPQHF
CDR3 DNA: TGTGCCAGCAGTGCAGCCGGACAGGGCAGTCAGCCCCAGCATTTT

D gene: .
V gene: TRBV20-1
J gene: TRBJ2-2
clone size: many
CDR3 protein: CSAINRLTGELFF
CDR3 DNA: TGCAGTGCGATAAACCGATTGACCGGGGAGCTGTTTTTT

D gene: .
V gene: TRBV5-5
J gene: TRBJ1-4
clone size: many
CDR3 protein: CASSLQDIKNEKLFF
CDR3 DNA: TGTGCCAGCAGCTTACAGGACATAAAAAATGAAAAACTGTTTTTT

D gene: .
V gene: TRBV19
J gene: TRBJ1-5
clone size: .
CDR3 protein: CATTRTSGQPQHF
CDR3 DNA: TGTGCCACCACAAGGACCTCGGGTCAGCCCCAGCATTTT

D gene: TRBD1
V gene: TRBV28
J gene: TRBJ1-2
clone size: few
CDR3 protein: CASTGTGGYGYTF
CDR3 DNA: TGTGCCAGCACCGGGACAGGGGGTTATGGCTACACCTTC

D gene: .
V gene: TRBV5-1
J gene: TRBJ2-7
clone size: many
CDR3 protein: CASSPLGAYEQYF
CDR3 DNA: TGCGCCAGCAGCCCACTCGGGGCGTACGAGCAGTACTTC

D gene: .
V gene: TRBV12-3/TRBV12-4
J gene: TRBJ2-1
clone size: many
CDR3 protein: CASSLSYAGRYNEQFF
CDR3 DNA: TGTGCCAGCAGTTTAAGTTACGCGGGACGTTACAATGAGCAGTTCTTC

D gene: .
V gene: TRBV4-1
J gene: TRBJ1-5
clone size: few
CDR3 protein: CASSQDRGVGQPQHF
CDR3 DNA: TGCGCCAGCAGCCAAGATCGGGGGGTAGGCCAGCCCCAGCATTTT

D gene: .
V gene: TRBV3-1
J gene: TRBJ1-2
clone size: many
CDR3 protein: CASSQDRGYTF
CDR3 DNA: TGTGCCAGCAGCCAAGATCGTGGCTACACCTTC

D gene: .
V gene: TRBV20-1
J gene: TRBJ1-5
clone size: many
CDR3 protein: CSARDRPGQPQHF
CDR3 DNA: TGCAGTGCTAGAGACAGGCCGGGTCAGCCCCAGCATTTT

D gene: TRBD2
V gene: TRBV19
J gene: TRBJ2-1
clone size: .
CDR3 protein: CASSMDPGLAGREQFF
CDR3 DNA: TGTGCCAGTAGTATGGACCCAGGACTAGCGGGGAGGGAGCAGTTCTTC

D gene: .
V gene: TRBV2
J gene: TRBJ2-3
clone size: .
CDR3 protein: CASSGSRAPDTQYF
CDR3 DNA: TGTGCCAGCAGTGGAAGCCGGGCCCCAGATACGCAGTATTTT

D gene: TRBD2
V gene: TRBV29-1
J gene: TRBJ2-2
clone size: many
CDR3 protein: CSVGRTRSTGELFF
CDR3 DNA: TGCAGCGTTGGGCGGACTAGATCCACCGGGGAGCTGTTTTTT

D gene: TRBD1
V gene: TRBV2
J gene: TRBJ2-3
clone size: many
CDR3 protein: CASANRGRTDTQYF
CDR3 DNA: TGTGCCAGTGCGAACAGGGGCAGGACAGATACGCAGTATTTT

D gene: .
V gene: TRBV2
J gene: TRBJ1-2
clone size: many
CDR3 protein: CASSEVQGANYGYTF
CDR3 DNA: TGTGCCAGCAGTGAAGTACAGGGAGCTAACTATGGCTACACCTTC

D gene: .
V gene: TRBV7-8
J gene: TRBJ1-4
clone size: many
CDR3 protein: CASSFGAIGGEKLFF
CDR3 DNA: TGTGCCAGCAGCTTCGGGGCCATAGGAGGTGAAAAACTGTTTTTT

D gene: TRBD2
V gene: TRBV11-3
J gene: TRBJ2-3
clone size: many
CDR3 protein: CASSLDRSGGRYF
CDR3 DNA: TGTGCCAGCAGCTTAGATCGGAGCGGGGGACGGTATTTT

D gene: TRBD1
V gene: TRBV27
J gene: TRBJ2-1
clone size: many
CDR3 protein: CASSPDRGPYNEQFF
CDR3 DNA: TGTGCCAGCAGTCCCGACAGGGGGCCCTACAATGAGCAGTTCTTC

D gene: .
V gene: TRBV27
J gene: TRBJ2-2
clone size: many
CDR3 protein: CTSKRSNTGELFF
CDR3 DNA: TGTACCAGTAAGCGGTCGAACACCGGGGAGCTGTTTTTT

D gene: .
V gene: TRBV7-2
J gene: TRBJ2-7
clone size: .
CDR3 protein: CASSWDIAYEQYF
CDR3 DNA: TGTGCCAGCAGCTGGGACATTGCCTACGAGCAGTACTTC